Listed here is a single TCR beta chain. Its specificity is not known. The donors were in the approximately 130-subject validation cohort; that cohort was separate from the roughly 700-subject first cohort. The data belong to a study of cytomegalovirus exposure and HLA in healthy donors. Study-wide results and limits: Diagnosis of cytomegalovirus status made by the classifier reportedly showed high specificity and sensitivity. According to a subsequent analysis, TCR clusters from the first cohort were inclined to appear together in the 110 or so validation repertoires. Cytomegalovirus association was assigned to approximately 160 TCR beta chains.

Method: immunoSEQ multiplex PCR; TCRdb's copy keeps in-frame clones and lacks some. The sample yields under 150,000 clones, around 84% seen once. CDR3 length: 15 residues. Trimming removed 6 bases at V and 6 bases at J, with 20 bases between. The germline CDR1 and CDR2 sequences are MNHEY and SVGAGI. The sequence was obtained from a young man in good health and CMV-seropositive. V gene TRBV6-5 combines with J gene TRBJ1-2; tentatively, D is TRBD1 (6 bases). Input material: PBMCs. CDR3 sequence (DNA): TGTGCCAGCAGACAGGGCAGAAGAGAGAAGGATGGCTACACCTTC. Amino acid sequence: CASRQGRREKDGYTF.